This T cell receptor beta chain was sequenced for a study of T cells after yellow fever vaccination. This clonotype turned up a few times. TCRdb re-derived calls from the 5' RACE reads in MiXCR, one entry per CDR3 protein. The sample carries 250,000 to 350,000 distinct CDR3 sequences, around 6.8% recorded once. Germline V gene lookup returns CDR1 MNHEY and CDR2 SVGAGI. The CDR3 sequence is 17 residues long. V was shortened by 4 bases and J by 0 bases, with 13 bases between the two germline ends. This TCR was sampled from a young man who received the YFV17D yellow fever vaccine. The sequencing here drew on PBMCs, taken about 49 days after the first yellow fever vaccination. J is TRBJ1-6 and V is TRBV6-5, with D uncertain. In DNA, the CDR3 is TGTGCCAGCAGTTCAGGTTATGGTGGCTCCTATAATTCACCCCTCCACTTT. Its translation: CASSSGYGGSYNSPLHF.